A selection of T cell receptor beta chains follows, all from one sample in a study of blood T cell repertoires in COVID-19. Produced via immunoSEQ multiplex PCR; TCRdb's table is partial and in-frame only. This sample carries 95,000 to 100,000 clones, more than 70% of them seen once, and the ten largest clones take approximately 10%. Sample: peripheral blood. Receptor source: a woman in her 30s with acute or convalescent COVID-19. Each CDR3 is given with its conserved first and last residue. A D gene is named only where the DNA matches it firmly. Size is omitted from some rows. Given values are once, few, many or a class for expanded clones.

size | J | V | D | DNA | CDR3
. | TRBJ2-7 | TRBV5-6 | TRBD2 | TGTGCCAGCAGCGTAGGACTAGCGGGGCTCTACGAGCAGTACTTC | CASSVGLAGLYEQYF
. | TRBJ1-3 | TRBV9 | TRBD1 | TGTGCCAGCAGCTTGGGACAGGGGGCTGGAAACACCATATATTTT | CASSLGQGAGNTIYF
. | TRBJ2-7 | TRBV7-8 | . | TGTGCCAGCAGCTTAAGGATCGGCAGCGATACCTACGAGCAGTACTTC | CASSLRIGSDTYEQYF
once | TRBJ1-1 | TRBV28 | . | TGTGCCAGCACCCTAGGAGGGGTGGGGAACACTGAAGCTTTCTTT | CASTLGGVGNTEAFF
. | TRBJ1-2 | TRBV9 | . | TGTGCCAGCAGCCTAGGGGCAGTGGCGGGCGCAGAGGGCTACACCTTC | CASSLGAVAGAEGYTF
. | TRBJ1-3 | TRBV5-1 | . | TGCGCCAGCAGTTTGCACGCTACCATCTCTGGAAACACCATATATTTT | CASSLHATISGNTIYF
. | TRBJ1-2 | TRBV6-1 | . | TGTGCCAGCAGTGAAGGGGGGACAAGCTATGGCTACACCTTC | CASSEGGTSYGYTF
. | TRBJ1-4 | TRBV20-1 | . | TGCAGTGCTAGAGGAGAGGAAAAACTGTTTTTT | CSARGEEKLFF
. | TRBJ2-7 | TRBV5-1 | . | TGCGCCAGCAGCTTGGGCGGGCCCCCCTACGAGCAGTACTTC | CASSLGGPPYEQYF
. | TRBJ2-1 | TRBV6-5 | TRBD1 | TGTGCCAGCAGTTACGTACAGGGGTATAGGCATGAGCAGTTCTTC | CASSYVQGYRHEQFF
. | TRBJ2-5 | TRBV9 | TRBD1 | TGTGCCAGCAGCCCCGGTAGGACAGGGACAAGGGAGACCCAGTACTTC | CASSPGRTGTRETQYF
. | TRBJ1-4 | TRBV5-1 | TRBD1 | TGCGCCAGCAGCTTAAGGACAGGTTCTAATGAAAAACTGTTTTTT | CASSLRTGSNEKLFF
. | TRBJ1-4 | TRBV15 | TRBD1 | TGTGCCACCACAAGGGGGACAGCTAATGAAAAACTGTTTTTT | CATTRGTANEKLFF
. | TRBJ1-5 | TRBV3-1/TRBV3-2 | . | TGTGCCAGCAGCCAATCCCGGGATCATCAGCCCCAGCATTTT | CASSQSRDHQPQHF
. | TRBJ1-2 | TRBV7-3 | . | TGTGCCAGCAGCCCCCAACCAGGACAGACAGCCTCTAACTATGGCTACACCTTC | CASSPQPGQTASNYGYTF
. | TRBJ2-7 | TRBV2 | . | TGTGCCAGCAGTGGACAGAATAAGTACGAGCAGTACTTC | CASSGQNKYEQYF
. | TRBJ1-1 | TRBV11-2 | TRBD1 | TGTGCCAGCAGCCTAGGGGGGACAGGCAAGGGCACTGAAGCTTTCTTT | CASSLGGTGKGTEAFF
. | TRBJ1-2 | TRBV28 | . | TGTGCCAGCAGTTTTTCTACCCGTGGCTACACCTTC | CASSFSTRGYTF
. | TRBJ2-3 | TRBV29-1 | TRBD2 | TGCAGCGTTGAAGAGCCCGTAGCGGGGTACCAAGATACGCAGTATTTT | CSVEEPVAGYQDTQYF
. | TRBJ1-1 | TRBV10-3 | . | TGTGCCATCAGGGGCATTTCTGAAGCTTTCTTT | CAIRGISEAFF
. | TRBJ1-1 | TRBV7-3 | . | TGTGCCAGCAGCTTGGACAGGAACACTGAAGCTTTCTTT | CASSLDRNTEAFF
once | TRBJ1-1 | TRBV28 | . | TGTGCCAGCAGTTTAGGCAGGGGTAAAGCTTTCTTT | CASSLGRGKAFF
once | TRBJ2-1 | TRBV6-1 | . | TGTGCCAGCAGTGAAGCCTTAAGGGAGAGGAGGAATGAGCAGTTCTTC | CASSEALRERRNEQFF
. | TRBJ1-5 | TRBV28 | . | TGTGCCAGCAATCGACAGGCCGGGGGCAATCAGCCCCAGCATTTT | CASNRQAGGNQPQHF
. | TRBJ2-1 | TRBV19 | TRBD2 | TGTGCCAGTAGTAGCCGACTAGCGGGGGGGCGAGAGGAGCAGTTCTTC | CASSSRLAGGREEQFF
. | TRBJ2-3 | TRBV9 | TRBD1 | TGTGCCAGCAGCGTAGGGACAGGGGGCACAGATACGCAGTATTTT | CASSVGTGGTDTQYF
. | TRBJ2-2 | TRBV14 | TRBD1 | TGTGCCAGCAGCCAAGATAAGGCAGGGGGAGCGGCCGGGGAGCTGTTTTTT | CASSQDKAGGAAGELFF
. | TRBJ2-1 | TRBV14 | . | TGTGCCAGCAGCCTTAAAGGATCCAGCGGAAACTACAATGAGCAGTTCTTC | CASSLKGSSGNYNEQFF
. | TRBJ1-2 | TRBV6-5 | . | TGTGCCAGCCTACTCGTTAACTATGGCTACACCTTC | CASLLVNYGYTF
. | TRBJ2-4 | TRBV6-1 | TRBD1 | TGTGCCAGCACCGCAGGGGGCGGGCACATTCAGTACTTC | CASTAGGGHIQYF
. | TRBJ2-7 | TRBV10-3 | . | TGTGCCATCAGTACACTCCGGACATCCCAGGGGGAGCAGTACTTC | CAISTLRTSQGEQYF
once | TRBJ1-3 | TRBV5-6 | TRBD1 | TGTGCCAGCAGCTTGTACGACAGGGACTCTGGAAACACCATATATTTT | CASSLYDRDSGNTIYF
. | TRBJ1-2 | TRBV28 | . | TGTGCCAGCACTATTACCGCCCCCAGGGGAGTAAGCTACACCTTC | CASTITAPRGVSYTF
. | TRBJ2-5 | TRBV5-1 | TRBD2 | TGCGCCAGCAGCAGACTAGCGTCCCAAGAGACCCAGTACTTC | CASSRLASQETQYF
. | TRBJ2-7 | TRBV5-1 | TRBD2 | TGCGCCAGCAGCGCGTCTAGCGGGGGAGCATACGAGCAGTACTTC | CASSASSGGAYEQYF
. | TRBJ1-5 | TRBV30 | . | TGTGCCTGGAGCGCGGCAGGGGCCTCACATCAGCCCCAGCATTTT | CAWSAAGASHQPQHF
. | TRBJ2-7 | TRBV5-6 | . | TGTGCCAGCAGCTTGATCGGACTTTACGAGCAGTACTTC | CASSLIGLYEQYF
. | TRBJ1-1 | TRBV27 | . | TGTGCCAGCAGTCCTGTCCGGGACACTGAAGCTTTCTTT | CASSPVRDTEAFF
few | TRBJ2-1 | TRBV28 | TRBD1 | TGTGCCAGCAGTTTCTTGACAGGGTTCTCCTACAATGAGCAGTTCTTC | CASSFLTGFSYNEQFF
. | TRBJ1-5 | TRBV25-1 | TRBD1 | TGTGCCAGCAGTGAAGCGGGACAGGGAGGTATACAGCCCCAGCATTTT | CASSEAGQGGIQPQHF
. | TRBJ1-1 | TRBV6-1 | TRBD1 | TGTGCCAGCAGTGACCCCTTCAGGGGGCCGGGTGACACTGAAGCTTTCTTT | CASSDPFRGPGDTEAFF
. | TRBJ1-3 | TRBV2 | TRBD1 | TGTGCCAGCAGCCAAAGGACAGGGGTCGGAAACACCATATATTTT | CASSQRTGVGNTIYF
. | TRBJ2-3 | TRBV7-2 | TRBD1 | TGTGCCAGCAGCCCCCAGGGACAGGGTGGAGATACGCAGTATTTT | CASSPQGQGGDTQYF
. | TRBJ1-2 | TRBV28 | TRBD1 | TGTGCCAGCAGTCCGACAGGGGACGGCTACACCTTC | CASSPTGDGYTF
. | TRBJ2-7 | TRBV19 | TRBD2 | TGTGCCAGTAGTATATCTAGCGGGAGCTCCTACGAGCAGTACTTC | CASSISSGSSYEQYF
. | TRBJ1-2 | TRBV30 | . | TGTGCCTGGAGTGTACGAGGAAGGACAGTTCGTCCGGCGGGCTATGGCTACACCTTC | CAWSVRGRTVRPAGYGYTF
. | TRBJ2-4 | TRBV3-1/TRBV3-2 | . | TGTGCCAGCAGCCCTCGCAGTGACGAGGGAAACATTCAGTACTTC | CASSPRSDEGNIQYF
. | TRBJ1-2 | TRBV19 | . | TGTGCCAGTAGTTCACAAGGGGACTATGGCTACACCTTC | CASSSQGDYGYTF
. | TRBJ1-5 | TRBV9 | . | TGTGTCGCGCTCGGCAATCAGCCCCAGCATTTT | CVALGNQPQHF
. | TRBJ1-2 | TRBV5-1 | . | TGCGCCAGCAGCTTGTCAGGGTCGAACTATGGCTACACCTTC | CASSLSGSNYGYTF
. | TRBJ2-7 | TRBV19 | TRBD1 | TGTGCCAGTAGTTGGGGACAGGAGTCTTACGAGCAGTACTTC | CASSWGQESYEQYF
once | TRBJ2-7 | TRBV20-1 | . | TGCAGTGCTAGAGAGCAACGGGAGCAGTACTTC | CSAREQREQYF